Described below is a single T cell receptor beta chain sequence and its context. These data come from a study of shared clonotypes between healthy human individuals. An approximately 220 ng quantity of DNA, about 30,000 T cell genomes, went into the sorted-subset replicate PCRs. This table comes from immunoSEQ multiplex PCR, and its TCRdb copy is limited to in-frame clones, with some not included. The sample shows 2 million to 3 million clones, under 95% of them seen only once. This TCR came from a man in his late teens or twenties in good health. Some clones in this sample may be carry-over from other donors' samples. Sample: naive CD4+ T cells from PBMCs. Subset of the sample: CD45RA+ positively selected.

CDR3 in amino acids: CASNLHGPDTGELFF. In nucleotides, the CDR3 is TGTGCCAGCAACCTACACGGGCCGGACACCGGGGAGCTGTTTTTT. The V call is TRBV7-8, the J call TRBJ2-2; D gene unclear. This CDR3 is built from 15 residues. V was trimmed by 7 bases and J by 3 bases, leaving 15 bases between them. Germline V gene data show CDR1 as SGHVS and CDR2 as FQNEAQ.